The source of this T cell receptor (beta chain) is a study of blood T cell repertoires in COVID-19. Across the whole study: Researchers got acute and convalescent COVID-19 samples from the United States, Italy and Spain. T cells, B-cell-depleted T cells, or PBMCs supplied cDNA or gDNA.

In the study's own analysis: Amplification from reference gene primers served as the basis for estimated nucleated cell counts. Only in-frame clones appear in the TCRdb table, and some are missing; sequencing was by immunoSEQ multiplex PCR. V and J calls and clone size are given by that table; D and trimming were obtained from the DNA. The sample consists of more than 95,000 clones, 81% of them appearing once. The length of the CDR3 is 13 residues. Trimming removed 8 bases from V and 3 bases from J; junction bases left unmatched: 4. CDR1 MNHEY and CDR2 SVGAGI come from the germline V gene. The sequenced sample was peripheral blood. This receptor was obtained from a woman aged 70-85 years with acute or convalescent COVID-19. The rearrangement links TRBV6-5 to TRBJ1-1, with TRBD1 identical over 9 bases. The chain's CDR3 is CASGRDRDTEAFF. CDR3 in DNA: TGTGCCAGCGGGCGGGACAGGGACACTGAAGCTTTCTTT.